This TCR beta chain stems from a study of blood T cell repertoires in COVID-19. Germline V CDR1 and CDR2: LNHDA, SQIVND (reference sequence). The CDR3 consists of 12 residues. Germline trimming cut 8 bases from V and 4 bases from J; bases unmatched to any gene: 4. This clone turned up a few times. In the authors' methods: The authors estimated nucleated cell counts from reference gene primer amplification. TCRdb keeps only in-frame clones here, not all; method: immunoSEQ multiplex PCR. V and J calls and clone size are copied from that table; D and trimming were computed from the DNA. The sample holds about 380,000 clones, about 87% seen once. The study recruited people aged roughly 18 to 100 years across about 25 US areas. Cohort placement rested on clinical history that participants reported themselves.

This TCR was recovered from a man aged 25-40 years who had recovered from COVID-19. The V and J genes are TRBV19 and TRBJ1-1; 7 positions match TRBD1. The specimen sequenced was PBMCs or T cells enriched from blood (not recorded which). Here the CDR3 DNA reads TGTGCCAGTCACCAGGGGGGCACTGAAGCTTTCTTT. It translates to CASHQGGTEAFF.